These 3 T cell receptor beta chains were all obtained from the same sample, sequenced in a study of blood T cell repertoires in COVID-19. Clones were sequenced by immunoSEQ multiplex PCR, and TCRdb holds only the in-frame ones, with some missing. The data contain 100,000 or so clones, approximately 84% of them singletons. Input material: peripheral blood. The receptors here all came from a human donor in a cohort sampled during active COVID-19.

This chain joins TRBV9 and TRBJ1-2; 11 bases match TRBD1. The CDR3 totals 14 residues. The germline V gene encodes CDR1 SGDLS and CDR2 YYNGEE. The V gene end was trimmed by 3 bases and the J gene end by 4 bases; junction bases not matched to a gene: 2. The CDR3 sequence: CASSEGTGGYGYTF. The CDR3 region has the DNA TGTGCCAGCAGCGAGGGGACAGGGGGCTATGGCTACACCTTC.

There are a few counts of this clone. The J gene is TRBJ1-5, the V gene TRBV12-5; the D is unclear. The V and J ends lost 11 bases and 0 bases respectively, with 26 bases between them. This CDR3 spans 18 amino acids. The germline V gene has CDR1 LGHNT and CDR2 FRNRAP. DNA for the CDR3: TGTGCTCCCCCTCCGGAACCCTCGGCCAACTATAGCAATCAGCCCCAGCATTTT. Translating it yields CAPPPEPSANYSNQPQHF. The full variable domain, in which reference TRBV12-5 and TRBJ1-5 provide the parts outside the CDR3, is DARVTQTPRHKVTEMGQEVTMRCQPILGHNTVFWYRQTMMQGLELLAYFRNRAPLDDSGMPKDRFSAEMPDATLATLKIQPSEPRDSAVYFCAPPPEPSANYSNQPQHFGDGTRLSIL.

The rearrangement joins TRBV5-1 to TRBJ2-1; possibly TRBD2 for D (5 bases). CDR1 is SGHRS and CDR2 is YFSETQ in the germline V gene. The V end was cut by 4 bases, the J end by 1 base, with 12 bases between. The length of the CDR3 is 15 residues. CDR3 DNA sequence: TGCGCCAGCAGCCCGGCCGGGGTTTCCTACAATGAGCAGTTCTTC. It is translated as CASSPAGVSYNEQFF.